This T cell receptor beta chain was sequenced in a study of T cell responses to AZD1222 COVID-19 vaccine (dated by TCRdb to about 2021). For the study in its entirety: AZD1222 recipients given second doses at about 4 weeks or at about 12 weeks were pooled, since spike-specific TCR depth and breadth were not found to differ between the two schedules. TCR sequencing covered over 230 trial participants: approximately 200 given two doses of AZD1222 and 26 given two doses of MenACWY control vaccine. Trial participants were enrolled into age subgroups of 18-55, 56-69 and 70-plus years, which contained about 150, 27 and 61 TCR-sequenced participants, respectively. Broad study findings and their caveats: In the small 56-69-year group, the increase in depth fell short of significance, most likely because of low power. After two AZD1222 doses, both the breadth and the depth of spike-specific TCRs were significantly higher than at day 0 and than in MenACWY recipients. CD4 TCRs associated with the vaccine covered the entire spike protein, and the dominant responses were in regions 160-218 and 743-854. Participants were mostly white British and included more females than males, and it was suggested by the authors that clonal diversity may have been underestimated. Because no day 14 peak-response samples were available, repertoires were characterized only after the peak T cell response. Conclusions about previously exposed vaccinees are limited, since just six AZD1222 recipients were seropositive for SARS-CoV-2 at baseline. Reportedly, close to half of the unique spike-specific TCRs recognized epitopes lying outside the regions that are mutated in the B.1.351 and B.1.1.7 variants.

With respect to this clone: Its binding antigen is unknown. The input lacks base qualities; no much larger clone sits a single base away.

V is pared back by 6 bases and J by 7 bases, with 12 bases lying between the germline termini. The CDR3 goes from the cysteine to the phenylalanine over 12 residues. Only the CDR3 DNA stays, 36 bases, in frame from base 1. Per the publication, the time point label means: baseline before first vaccination. Vaccinee samples were obtained from the UK trials COV001 and COV002, which included a single-blind randomized controlled phase 2/3 trial of AZD1222 (ChAdOx1 nCoV-19) in healthy adults. For TCRbeta chain sequencing, PBMC samples were collected from trial participants at day 0 and at day 28 after the second dose. The CDR3 regions of human TCRbeta chains were analyzed by immunosequencing. As for the authors' bioinformatics: TCRs in the repertoires were compared against a reference library of SARS-CoV-2-specific TCRs that had been generated with the MIRA antigen-specificity platform. Breadth meant the fraction of unique TCRs that were SARS-CoV-2-associated, whereas depth meant the fraction of total T cells that were SARS-CoV-2-associated. Using the MIRA data, each spike-specific TCR was mapped to the spike region that the TCR reacts to and placed in a CD4 or CD8 class. Log10-transformed breadth and depth values were compared by one-way ANOVA with Sidak's multiple comparisons tests. TCRdb carries this immuneACCESS record with in-frame sequences only. Its versions omit some clonotypes, under half of them owing to an unresolved V gene in the studies checked, with the rest unexplained. V and J calls and clone size follow that table, whereas D and trimming were derived from the DNA. The sample profile shows 150,000 or so clones; 90% of them were found once. The ten largest clonotypes hold over 1.5% of the sample.

This receptor was identified in an adult in good health. The chain is encoded by TRBV12-3 or TRBV12-4 joined to TRBJ2-5, with no reliable assignment of the D segment. The starting material was peripheral blood, obtained on day 0 of AZD1222 vaccination. The DNA sequence reads TGTGCCAGCAGAATCCCAGCTGGGACCCAGTACTTC. Its protein reads: CASRIPAGTQYF.